This T cell receptor beta chain was captured by sequencing in a study of CD8 T cells in ankylosing spondylitis. A few counts support this clonotype. The antigen remains unidentified. The study's findings and limits: Clones linked with disease were CD8+ and fairly uncommon in the peripheral blood. Significant enrichment of disease-linked clones was reported in matched ankylosing spondylitis synovial fluid.

Using its own MiXCR run on the 5' RACE reads, TCRdb lists one record per CDR3 protein. The table lists 250,000 to 350,000 distinct CDR3 sequences, roughly 20% of them singletons. Trimming removed 5 bases from V and 3 bases from J, with 13 bases in between. This CDR3 spans 14 amino acids. The chain links TRBV12-3 or TRBV12-4 to TRBJ1-1; D call uncertain. This TCR came from a male donor with ankylosing spondylitis or in good health (not recorded which). Sequencing was performed on blood, either unsorted or a sorted T cell fraction (not recorded which). The chain's CDR3 is CASSLEEGDTEAFF. The CDR3 DNA follows: TGTGCCAGCAGTCTCGAGGAGGGTGACACTGAAGCTTTCTTT.